The source of this TCR beta chain is a study of cytomegalovirus exposure and HLA in healthy donors. Overall study: The roughly 670 first-cohort repertoires and the 95 to 150 validation repertoires shared the same platform, a later analysis reported.

CDR1 and CDR2 (germline): SQVTM, ANQGSEA. V was pared by 4 bases and J by 6 bases, with 4 bases of the junction left unmatched. This CDR3 comprises 13 residues. Findings and limits, study-wide: Cytomegalovirus association was listed for approximately 150 TCR beta chains. Across donors, most TCRs were seen rarely, yet some public ones were widespread.

Regarding this clone: No antigen is known for it.

Profiled with immunoSEQ multiplex PCR; TCRdb holds only in-frame clones, not every one. The repertoire holds 250,000 to 400,000 clones, with roughly 87% as singletons. This TCR derives from a woman aged 30 to 39 in good health and CMV-seropositive. The sample comprised PBMCs. This sequence joins TRBV29-1 and TRBJ1-4; TRBD1 matches at 8 bases. The CDR3 region has the DNA TGCAGCGTTGTTGTGGACAGGGATGAAAAACTGTTTTTT. Translating gives CSVVVDRDEKLFF.